The 31 T cell receptor beta chains listed next were all sequenced from one sample in a study of radiotherapy plus CTLA-4 blockade in lung cancer. Only in-frame clones appear in the TCRdb table, and some are missing; sequencing was by immunoSEQ multiplex PCR. This table has 90,000 or so clones, around four fifths appearing once. The starting material was peripheral blood, obtained from a patient treated with radiotherapy plus ipilimumab. All receptors derive from a human donor with non-small cell lung cancer who had stable disease on radiotherapy plus ipilimumab.

The chain links TRBV29-1 to TRBJ2-6, with D possibly matching TRBD2 (6 bases). The V end was cut by 6 bases, the J end by 2 bases, with 14 bases between. Germline V gene lookup returns CDR1 SQVTM and CDR2 ANQGSEA. The CDR3 is 15 amino acids. The CDR3 coding sequence is TGCAGCGTCGCTGGGGAGGTCCCTGGGGCCAACGTCCTGACTTTC. This codes for CSVAGEVPGANVLTF.

This chain's CDR3 is CASSPSGTHTEAFF. CDR3 nucleotides: TGCGCCAGCAGCCCCTCAGGGACCCACACTGAAGCTTTCTTT. The rearrangement joins TRBV5-1 to TRBJ1-1; possibly TRBD1 for D (5 bases). Germline CDR1 reads SGHRS; CDR2 reads YFSETQ. V dropped 4 bases and J dropped 3 bases, with 13 bases sitting between them. The CDR3 covers 14 residues.

The genes are TRBV25-1 and TRBJ2-1; no definite D call. The CDR3 extends over 14 amino acids. With 1 base removed from V and 9 bases from J, the gap between germline ends came to 13 bases. Germline V CDR1 and CDR2: MGHDK, SYGVNS. Here the CDR3 DNA reads TGTGCCAGCAGTGAATTTGCCAGCTGGAGTGAGCAGTTCTTC. Translation: CASSEFASWSEQFF.

Sample share makes this clone medium-sized. This chain connects TRBV19 to TRBJ2-5; D may be TRBD1 (6 bases). Trimming cost V 7 bases and J 7 bases, with 16 bases left between them. This CDR3 comprises 13 residues. Germline CDR1 and CDR2: LNHDA and SQIVND (reference sequence). The DNA for the CDR3 is TGTGCCAGTAATGCTGGGGGCCGGAGGACCCAGTACTTC. This sequence encodes CASNAGGRRTQYF.

The chain employs TRBV19 and TRBJ2-2; TRBD1 matches at 7 bases. Germline V gene data show CDR1 as LNHDA and CDR2 as SQIVND (reference sequence). The ends lost 6 bases at V and 3 bases at J; junction bases unmatched: 7. This CDR3 has 15 amino acids. In DNA form, the CDR3 reads TGTGCCAGTAGCCCCAGACAGGGTTACACCGGGGAGCTGTTTTTT. It specifies CASSPRQGYTGELFF.

The rearrangement joins TRBV6-6 to TRBJ2-3; D gene uncertain. CDR1 is MNHNY, CDR2 SVGAGI, per germline (reference sequence). V was clipped by 0 bases and J by 0 bases, with 4 bases between them. The CDR3 runs to 14 residues. The CDR3 sequence is CASSYSSSTDTQYF. In DNA, the CDR3 is TGTGCCAGCAGTTACTCGTCGAGCACAGATACGCAGTATTTT.

As concerns this clone: At one of its ends the junction is not consistent with the germline gene, which may arise from a read error. Within the sample, other DNA sequences also encode this same CDR3. This chain joins TRBV28 and TRBJ1-5; a possible D gene is TRBD1 (6 bases). The CDR3 length is 13 residues. Per the germline V gene, CDR1 is MDHEN and CDR2 is SYDVKM. CDR3 DNA: TGCGCCAGCAGAACTCAGGGGAATCAGCCCCAGCATTTT. It specifies CASRTQGNQPQHF.

The chain joins TRBV28 to TRBJ1-4, with 9 bases lining up with TRBD1. V dropped 1 base and J dropped 6; count of bases not matched to a gene: 6. The CDR3 loop spans 16 amino acids. Germline V CDR1 and CDR2: MDHEN, SYDVKM. The CDR3 sequence is CASSLSTGTGHEKLFF. The CDR3, as DNA: TGTGCCAGCAGTTTATCTACCGGGACAGGGCATGAAAAACTGTTTTTT.

The chain uses TRBV28 and TRBJ2-7; TRBD2 agrees at 11 bases. CDR1 and CDR2 (germline): MDHEN, SYDVKM. The CDR3 consists of 16 residues. J gave up 2 bases and V 3 bases, and 6 bases lay outside the gene matches. CDR3 nucleotides: TGTGCCAGCAGTTTGGGGGGACTAGCGGCCCCCTACGAGCAGTACTTC. Protein: CASSLGGLAAPYEQYF.

This clone was observed once. The rearrangement joins TRBV7-3 to TRBJ2-2; D not resolved. CDR3 length equals 14 residues. The germline V and J ends were trimmed by 2 bases and 3 bases, with 7 bases remaining between them. Germline V gene sequence: CDR1 SGHTA, CDR2 FQGTGA. The CDR3 DNA reads TGTGCCAGCAGCTTAGTGCGCGACACCGGGGAGCTGTTTTTT. This sequence encodes CASSLVRDTGELFF.

The chain uses TRBV28 and TRBJ2-1; no firm D call. The CDR3 consists of 12 residues. From germline, CDR1 is MDHEN and CDR2 SYDVKM. Trimming shortened V by 1 base and J by 6 bases, and 4 bases separated the two germline ends. Here the CDR3 reads CASSLSLNEQFF. In nucleotides, the CDR3 is TGTGCCAGCAGTTTATCTCTCAATGAGCAGTTCTTC. The full variable domain, with the rest looked up from reference TRBV28 and TRBJ2-1, is DVKVTQSSRYLVKRTGEKVFLECVQDMDHENMFWYRQDPGLGLRLIYFSYDVKMKEKGDIPEGYSVSREKKERFSLILESASTNQTSMYLCASSLSLNEQFFGPGTRLTVL.

CDR3 region: CASSLGGQSEQYF. In DNA form, the CDR3 reads TGTGCCAGCAGCTTAGGGGGACAGTCAGAGCAGTACTTC. V usage is TRBV7-6 and J usage is TRBJ2-7, with 7 bases fitting TRBD1. The V segment lost 1 base and the J segment 7 bases; nucleotides outside the gene matches: 4. Germline V CDR1 and CDR2: SGHVS, FNYEAQ. CDR3 size: 13 residues.

V and J are TRBV30 and TRBJ2-1; 8 bases line up with TRBD2. V shed 7 bases, J shed 8 bases, and the junction held 13 bases outside the gene matches. Germline assignment: CDR1 GTSNPN and CDR2 SVGIG (reference sequence). The CDR3 covers 14 residues. The CDR3 sequence: CASPSGRVGDEQFF. The CDR3 coding sequence is TGTGCCTCCCCGTCCGGGAGGGTTGGGGATGAGCAGTTCTTC.

V usage is TRBV30 and J usage is TRBJ1-3; a possible D gene is TRBD1 (6 bases). This CDR3 has 13 residues. CDR1 is GTSNPN and CDR2 is SVGIG in the germline V gene (reference sequence). Trimming took 5 bases from V and 1 from J, leaving 9 bases between them. CDR3 DNA: TGTGCCTGGGGTAGGGGGTCTGGAAACACCATATATTTT. Translated: CAWGRGSGNTIYF.

This chain uses TRBV16 with TRBJ1-1; D gene unclear. The CDR3 contains 15 residues. Trimming shortened V by 2 bases and J by 1 base, and 11 bases separated the two germline ends. The germline V gene encodes CDR1 KGHSY and CDR2 FQNENV. DNA for the CDR3: TGTGCCAGCAGCCAAGTGGAGGGATGGAACACTGAAGCTTTCTTT. Amino acid sequence: CASSQVEGWNTEAFF.

Here the CDR3 reads CASSLRGGYEQYF. In DNA, the CDR3 is TGTGCCAGCAGTTTACGGGGGGGCTACGAGCAGTACTTC. This sequence joins TRBV28 and TRBJ2-7; 8 nucleotides align to TRBD2. V dropped 2 bases and J dropped 3; count of bases not matched to a gene: 0. The CDR3 covers 13 residues. Per germline, CDR1 MDHEN and CDR2 SYDVKM.

This chain joins TRBV27 and TRBJ2-5, with TRBD2 as a possible D gene (5 bases). V was clipped by 4 bases and J by 2 bases, with 14 bases between them. This CDR3 region has 15 residues. CDR1 MNHEY and CDR2 SMNVEV come from the germline V gene (reference sequence). The DNA for the CDR3 is TGTGCCAGCAGTTCACAGTTTCCGGGGCAAGAGACCCAGTACTTC. It encodes CASSSQFPGQETQYF.

The rearrangement uses TRBV27 and TRBJ1-6; D is uncertain. V was shortened by 1 base and J by 7 bases, with 8 bases between the two germline ends. This CDR3 is built from 14 residues. Looked up from germline, CDR1 is MNHEY and CDR2 is SMNVEV (reference sequence). The CDR3 DNA sequence: TGTGCCAGCAGTTTATGGGGTTGGAATTCACCCCTCCACTTT. Translating it yields CASSLWGWNSPLHF.

The V call is TRBV9, the J call TRBJ2-7, with TRBD2 as a possible D gene (6 bases). CDR3 length: 17 amino acids. Trimming left V 2 bases short and J 5 bases short, with 23 bases between. Germline CDR1 and CDR2: SGDLS and YYNGEE. In DNA form, the CDR3 reads TGTGCCAGCAGCGTGACCCCGGCGGGGTTTAATATCCACGAGCAGTACTTC. Translation gives CASSVTPAGFNIHEQYF.

The CDR3 reads CASRVGGGGTYNEQFF. In nucleotides, the CDR3 is TGTGCCAGTAGAGTAGGCGGCGGCGGAACCTACAATGAGCAGTTCTTC. The V call is TRBV19, the J call TRBJ2-1; D is undetermined. The CDR3 has 16 residues. Germline-derived CDR1 and CDR2 are LNHDA and SQIVND (reference sequence). The V and J ends lost 6 bases and 2 bases respectively, with 17 bases between them.

The table lists this clone with a count of one. This chain connects TRBV20-1 to TRBJ1-5; D perhaps matches TRBD1 (6 bases). The CDR3 length is 10 residues. CDR1 and CDR2 (germline): DFQATT, SNEGSKA (reference sequence). Trimming removed 5 bases from V and 13 bases from J, with 12 bases in between. CDR3 nucleotide sequence: TGCAGTGCTGGAACAGGGCCGCAGCATTTT. Translating it yields CSAGTGPQHF.

The genes are TRBV6-4 and TRBJ1-1; the D gene is possibly TRBD1 (5 bases). Germline V gives CDR1 MRHNA, CDR2 SNTAGT. With 7 bases removed from V and 4 bases from J, the gap between germline ends came to 13 bases. The CDR3 runs to 13 residues. The CDR3, as DNA: TGTGCCAGCAACCAGGGCGTTGGCACTGAAGCTTTCTTT. Its translation: CASNQGVGTEAFF.

V and J are TRBV5-1 and TRBJ1-4; 9 bases agree with TRBD1. Unmatched junction bases numbered 8, after V lost 3 bases and J lost 8 bases. Germline CDR1 SGHRS, CDR2 YFSETQ. The CDR3 length is 15 residues. The CDR3, as DNA: TGCGCCAGCAGCTCCGGACAGGGGAAGGGGGAAAAACTGTTTTTT. Amino acids: CASSSGQGKGEKLFF.

The chain couples TRBV28 to TRBJ1-2; D uncertain. CDR1 is MDHEN and CDR2 is SYDVKM in the germline V gene. Between the trimmed V and J ends, which lost 7 bases and 4 bases, there was a span of 13 bases. The CDR3 contains 13 residues. CDR3: CASNPRGAYGYTF. CDR3 nucleotide sequence: TGTGCCAGCAATCCTCGGGGAGCCTATGGCTACACCTTC.

This clone was detected only once. V is TRBV11-1 and J is TRBJ1-2, with D uncertain. From germline, CDR1 is SGHAT and CDR2 FQDESV (reference sequence). CDR3 size: 13 residues. V dropped 5 bases and J dropped 7 bases, with 14 bases sitting between them. DNA of the CDR3: TGTGCCAGCAGCCCAGACCTTCCGGCTGGCTACACCTTC. This sequence encodes CASSPDLPAGYTF.

The V gene is TRBV5-8, the J gene TRBJ2-7, with D perhaps matching TRBD1 (6 bases). The CDR3 loop spans 16 amino acids. The V end was cut by 4 bases, the J end by 2 bases, with 19 bases between. CDR1 is SGHTS and CDR2 is YDEGEE in the germline V gene. The CDR3: CASSRFTGHRTYEQYF. The DNA for the CDR3 is TGTGCCAGCAGCCGGTTCACAGGGCATCGGACCTACGAGCAGTACTTC. The full variable domain, rest sourced from reference TRBV5-8 and TRBJ2-7, is EAGVTQSPTHLIKTRGQQATLRCSPISGHTSVYWYQQALGLGLQFLLWYDEGEERNRGNFPPRFSGRQFPNYSSELNVNALELEDSALYLCASSRFTGHRTYEQYFGPGTRLTVT.

This clone has more than one count but fewer than ten. This chain uses TRBV4-1 with TRBJ1-6; weak D call: TRBD1 (5 bases). The CDR3 runs 16 residues. In germline, CDR1 is MGHRA, CDR2 YSYEKL. Trimming cost V 2 bases and J 3 bases, with 11 bases left between them. The CDR3 region is CASSQFGGDYNSPLHF. CDR3 sequence (DNA): TGCGCCAGCAGCCAATTTGGGGGGGACTATAATTCACCCCTCCACTTT.

V is TRBV30 and J is TRBJ1-1, with TRBD1 matching over 7 bases. The CDR3 is 14 amino acids. Germline CDR1 reads GTSNPN; CDR2 reads SVGIG (reference sequence). V dropped 0 bases and J dropped 8; count of bases not matched to a gene: 9. The CDR3 bases are TGTGCCTGGAGTGTATTAGGGGGCGCCGGGGAAGCTTTCTTT. This sequence encodes CAWSVLGGAGEAFF.

The V call is TRBV18, the J call TRBJ2-5; TRBD1 aligns across 7 bases. Trimming at V came to 0 bases and at J to 3 bases, leaving 4 bases not matched to a gene. The CDR3 covers 15 residues. CDR1 is KGHSH, CDR2 LQKENI, per germline. DNA for the CDR3: TGTGCCAGCTCACCACCTGCACAGGGGAAAGAGACCCAGTACTTC. Translated: CASSPPAQGKETQYF. Complete variable domain (other parts from reference TRBV18 and TRBJ2-5): NAGVMQNPRHLVRRRGQEARLRCSPMKGHSHVYWYRQLPEEGLKFMVYLQKENIIDESGMPKERFSAEFPKEGPSILRIQQVVRGDSAAYFCASSPPAQGKETQYFGPGTRLLVL.

By proportion, this clone is medium-sized. The genes are TRBV19 and TRBJ2-2; D ambiguous. Trimming left V 8 bases short and J 0 bases short, with 7 bases between. CDR3 size: 13 residues. Germline V gene lookup returns CDR1 LNHDA and CDR2 SQIVND (reference sequence). CDR3 coding DNA: TGTGCCAGTTTGGGCCCGAACACCGGGGAGCTGTTTTTT. Translated, it gives CASLGPNTGELFF. The complete variable domain, with remaining parts taken from reference TRBV19 and TRBJ2-2, reads DGGITQSPKYLFRKEGQNVTLSCEQNLNHDAMYWYRQDPGQGLRLIYYSQIVNDFQKGDIAEGYSVSREKKESFPLTVTSAQKNPTAFYLCASLGPNTGELFFGEGSRLTVL.

The chain combines TRBV9 with TRBJ1-5; 7 bases agree with TRBD1. V dropped 6 bases and J dropped 6; count of bases not matched to a gene: 12. The CDR3 covers 15 residues. Per the germline V gene, CDR1 is SGDLS and CDR2 is YYNGEE. The DNA for the CDR3 is TGTGCCAGCACCCTAGGTCAGGGGGGGAGTCAGCCCCAGCATTTT. Its protein is CASTLGQGGSQPQHF.